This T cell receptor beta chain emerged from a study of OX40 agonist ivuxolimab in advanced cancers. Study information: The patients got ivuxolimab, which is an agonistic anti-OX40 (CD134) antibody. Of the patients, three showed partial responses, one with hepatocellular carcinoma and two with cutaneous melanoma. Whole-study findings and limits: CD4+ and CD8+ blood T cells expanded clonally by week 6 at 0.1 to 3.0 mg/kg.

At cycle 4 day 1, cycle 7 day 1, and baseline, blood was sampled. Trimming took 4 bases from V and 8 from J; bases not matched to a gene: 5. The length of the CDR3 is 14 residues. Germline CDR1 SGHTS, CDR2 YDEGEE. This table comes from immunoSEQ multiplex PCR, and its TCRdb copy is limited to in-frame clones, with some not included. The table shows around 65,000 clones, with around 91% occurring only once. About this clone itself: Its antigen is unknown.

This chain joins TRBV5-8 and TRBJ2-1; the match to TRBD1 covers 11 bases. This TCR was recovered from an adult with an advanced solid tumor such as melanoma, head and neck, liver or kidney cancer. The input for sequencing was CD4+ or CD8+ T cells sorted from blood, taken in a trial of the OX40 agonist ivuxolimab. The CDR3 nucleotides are TGTGCCAGCAGCCGAGGACAGGGGGCGTATGAGCAGTTCTTC. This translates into CASSRGQGAYEQFF.